This T cell receptor beta chain was obtained from a study of T cell repertoires and Cas9 in healthy adults. Across the whole study: CD4 and CD8 compartments: SpCas9-reactive T cells profiled for potency, cytotoxicity, lineage.

Sequencing used immunoSEQ multiplex PCR; TCRdb keeps in-frame clones, though not all of them. The data contain tens of thousands of clones, 80% to 95% of them singletons. A note on this clone: Its antigen is undetermined.

Study-wide results and caveats: SpCas9-reactive regulatory T cells reportedly mitigated SpCas9-reactive effector T cells in vitro.

The V segment lost 3 bases and the J segment 5 bases; nucleotides outside the gene matches: 9. The CDR3 sequence is 17 residues long. Germline V gene lookup returns CDR1 SGHRS and CDR2 YFSETQ. Input material: CD4+ effector T cells (CD127+, CD25-, CD137-, CD154-) from PBMCs; culture status not recorded. The origin of this receptor is a human donor in good health. The chain links TRBV5-1 to TRBJ2-5; 14 nucleotides line up with TRBD2. This chain's CDR3 is CASSYLGLAGGRETQYF. Written as DNA, the CDR3 is TGCGCCAGCAGCTATCTCGGACTAGCGGGGGGTAGGGAGACCCAGTACTTC. Full variable domain (rest looked up from reference TRBV5-1 and TRBJ2-5): KAGVTQTPRYLIKTRGQQVTLSCSPISGHRSVSWYQQTPGQGLQFLFEYFSETQRNKGNFPGRFSGRQFSNSRSEMNVSTLELGDSALYLCASSYLGLAGGRETQYFGPGTRLLVL.